What follows describes a single T cell receptor beta chain. TCRdb's copy holds only in-frame clones and misses some; the assay was immunoSEQ multiplex PCR. The repertoire holds fewer than 300,000 clones, with around four fifths as singletons. The data derive from a study of blood T cell repertoires in COVID-19. This CDR3 region has 16 residues. V dropped 1 base and J dropped 1; count of bases not matched to a gene: 4. Germline V gives CDR1 LGHDT, CDR2 YNNKEL (reference sequence). The chain employs TRBV3-1 (or the pseudogene TRBV3-2) and TRBJ1-2; TRBD1 matches at 9 bases. The receptor's source is a man aged 80 or over with acute or convalescent COVID-19. Sample: peripheral blood. The CDR3 region is CASSQGGQGNNYGYTF. CDR3 in DNA: TGTGCCAGCAGCCAAGGGGGACAGGGAAATAACTATGGCTACACCTTC.